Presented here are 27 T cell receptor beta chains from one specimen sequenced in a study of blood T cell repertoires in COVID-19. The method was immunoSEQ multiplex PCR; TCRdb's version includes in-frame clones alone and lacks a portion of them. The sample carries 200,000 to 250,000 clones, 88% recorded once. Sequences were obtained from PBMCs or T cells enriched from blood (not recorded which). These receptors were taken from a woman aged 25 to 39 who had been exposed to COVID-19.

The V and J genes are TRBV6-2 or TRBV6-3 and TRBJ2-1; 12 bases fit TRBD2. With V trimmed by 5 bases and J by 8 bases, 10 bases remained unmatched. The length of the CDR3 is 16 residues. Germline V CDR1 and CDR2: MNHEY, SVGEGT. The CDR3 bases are TGTGCCAGCAGTCCCTACTCAAGACTAGCGGGAGATGAGCAGTTCTTC. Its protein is CASSPYSRLAGDEQFF.

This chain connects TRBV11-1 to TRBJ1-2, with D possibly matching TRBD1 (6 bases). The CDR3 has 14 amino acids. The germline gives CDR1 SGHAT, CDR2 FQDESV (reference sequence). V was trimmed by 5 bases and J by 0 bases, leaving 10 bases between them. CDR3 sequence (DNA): TGTGCCAGCAGCGGACAGCCGACTAACTATGGCTACACCTTC. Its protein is CASSGQPTNYGYTF.

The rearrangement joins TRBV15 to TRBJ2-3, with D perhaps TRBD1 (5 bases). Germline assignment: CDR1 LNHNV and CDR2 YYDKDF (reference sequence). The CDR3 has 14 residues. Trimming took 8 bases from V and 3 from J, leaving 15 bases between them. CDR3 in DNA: TGTGCCACCGGCAAAGGCAGGGCGACAGATACGCAGTATTTT. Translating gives CATGKGRATDTQYF.

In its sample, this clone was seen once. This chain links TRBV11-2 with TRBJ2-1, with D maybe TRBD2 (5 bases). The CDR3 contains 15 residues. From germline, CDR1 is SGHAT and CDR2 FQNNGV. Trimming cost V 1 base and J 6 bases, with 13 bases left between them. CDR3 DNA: TGTGCCAGCAGCTTAGGAACTAGTTTGGGCAATGAGCAGTTCTTC. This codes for CASSLGTSLGNEQFF.

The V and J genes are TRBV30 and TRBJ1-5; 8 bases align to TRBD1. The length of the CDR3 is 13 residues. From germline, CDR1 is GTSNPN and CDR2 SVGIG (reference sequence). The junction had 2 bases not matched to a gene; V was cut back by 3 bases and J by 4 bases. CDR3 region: CAWRTGGNQPQHF. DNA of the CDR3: TGTGCCTGGAGAACAGGGGGGAATCAGCCCCAGCATTTT. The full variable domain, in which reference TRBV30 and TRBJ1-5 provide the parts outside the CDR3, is SQTIHQWPATLVQPVGSPLSLECTVEGTSNPNLYWYRQAAGRGLQLLFYSVGIGQISSEVPQNLSASRPQDRQFILSSKKLLLSDSGFYLCAWRTGGNQPQHFGDGTRLSIL.

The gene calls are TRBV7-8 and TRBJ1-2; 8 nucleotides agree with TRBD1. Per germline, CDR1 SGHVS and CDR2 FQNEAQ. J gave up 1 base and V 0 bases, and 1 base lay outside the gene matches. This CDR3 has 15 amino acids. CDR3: CASSLATGVNYGYTF. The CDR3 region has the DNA TGTGCCAGCAGCTTAGCGACAGGGGTTAACTATGGCTACACCTTC.

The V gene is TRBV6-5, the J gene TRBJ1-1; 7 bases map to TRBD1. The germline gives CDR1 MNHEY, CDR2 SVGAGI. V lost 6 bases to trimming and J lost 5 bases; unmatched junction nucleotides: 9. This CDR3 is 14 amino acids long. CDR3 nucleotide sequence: TGTGCCAGCAGACCCACAGGGGTTGGGACTGAAGCTTTCTTT. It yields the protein CASRPTGVGTEAFF.

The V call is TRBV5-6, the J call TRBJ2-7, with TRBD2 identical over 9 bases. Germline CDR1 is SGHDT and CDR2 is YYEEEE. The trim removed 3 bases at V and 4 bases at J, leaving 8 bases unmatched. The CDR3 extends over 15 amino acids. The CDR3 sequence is CASSWTGTSSYEQYF. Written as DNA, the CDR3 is TGTGCCAGCAGCTGGACCGGGACTAGCAGTTACGAGCAGTACTTC.

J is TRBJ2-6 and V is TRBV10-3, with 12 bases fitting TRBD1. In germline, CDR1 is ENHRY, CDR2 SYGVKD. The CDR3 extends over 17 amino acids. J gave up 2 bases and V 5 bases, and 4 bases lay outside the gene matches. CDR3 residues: CAISRDRGLPGANVLTF. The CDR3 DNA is TGTGCCATCAGTCGGGACAGGGGGCTCCCTGGGGCCAACGTCCTGACTTTC.

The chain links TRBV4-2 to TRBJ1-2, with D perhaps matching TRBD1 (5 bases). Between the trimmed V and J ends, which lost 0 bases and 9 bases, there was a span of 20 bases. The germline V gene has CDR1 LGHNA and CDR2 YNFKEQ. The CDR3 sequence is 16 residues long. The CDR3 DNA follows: TGTGCCAGCAGCCAAGATGTGTTAAGACGGGGGGATAGCTACACCTTC. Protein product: CASSQDVLRRGDSYTF.

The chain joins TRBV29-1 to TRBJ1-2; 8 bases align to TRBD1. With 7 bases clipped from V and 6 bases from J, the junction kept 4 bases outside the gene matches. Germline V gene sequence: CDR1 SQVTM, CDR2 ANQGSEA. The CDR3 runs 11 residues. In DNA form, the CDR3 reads TGCAGCGCCCAGGGGGCGAATGGCTACACCTTC. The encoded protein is CSAQGANGYTF.

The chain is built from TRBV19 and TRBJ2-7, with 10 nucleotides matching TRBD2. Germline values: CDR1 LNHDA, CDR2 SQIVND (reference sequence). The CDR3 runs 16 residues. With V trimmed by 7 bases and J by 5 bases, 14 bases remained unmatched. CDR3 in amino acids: CASTFGASGSPNEQYF. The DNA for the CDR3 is TGTGCCAGTACCTTCGGGGCTAGCGGGAGTCCCAACGAGCAGTACTTC.

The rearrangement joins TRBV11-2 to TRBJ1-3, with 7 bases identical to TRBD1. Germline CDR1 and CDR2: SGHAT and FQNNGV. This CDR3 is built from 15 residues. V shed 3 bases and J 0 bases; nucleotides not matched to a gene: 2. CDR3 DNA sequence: TGTGCCAGCAGCTTCAGGGGGATCTCTGGAAACACCATATATTTT. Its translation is CASSFRGISGNTIYF. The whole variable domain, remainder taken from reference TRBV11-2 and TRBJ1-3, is EAGVAQSPRYKIIEKRQSVAFWCNPISGHATLYWYQQILGQGPKLLIQFQNNGVVDDSQLPKDRFSAERLKGVDSTLKIQPAKLEDSAVYLCASSFRGISGNTIYFGEGSWLTVV.

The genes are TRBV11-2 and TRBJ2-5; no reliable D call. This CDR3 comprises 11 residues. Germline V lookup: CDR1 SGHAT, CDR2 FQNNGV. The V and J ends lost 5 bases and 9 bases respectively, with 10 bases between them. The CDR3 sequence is CASSPGVAQYF. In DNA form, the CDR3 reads TGTGCCAGCAGCCCCGGTGTGGCCCAGTACTTC.

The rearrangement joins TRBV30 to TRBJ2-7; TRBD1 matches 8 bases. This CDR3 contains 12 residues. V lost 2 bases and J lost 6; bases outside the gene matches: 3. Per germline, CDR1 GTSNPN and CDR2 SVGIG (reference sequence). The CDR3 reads CAWSLGQGEQYF. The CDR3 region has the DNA TGTGCCTGGAGTCTCGGACAGGGCGAGCAGTACTTC.

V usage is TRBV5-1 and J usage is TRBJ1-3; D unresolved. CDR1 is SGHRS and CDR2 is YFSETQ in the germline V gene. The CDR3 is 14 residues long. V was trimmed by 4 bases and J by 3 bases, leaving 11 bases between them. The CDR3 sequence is CASSLDGVGNTIYF. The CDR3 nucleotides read TGCGCCAGCAGCCTGGACGGAGTTGGAAACACCATATATTTT.

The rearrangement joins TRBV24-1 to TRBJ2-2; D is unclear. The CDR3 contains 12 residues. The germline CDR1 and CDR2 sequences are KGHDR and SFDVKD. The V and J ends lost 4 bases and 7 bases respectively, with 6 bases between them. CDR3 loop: CATSESVGELFF. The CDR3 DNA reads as TGTGCCACCAGTGAGTCAGTCGGGGAGCTGTTTTTT.

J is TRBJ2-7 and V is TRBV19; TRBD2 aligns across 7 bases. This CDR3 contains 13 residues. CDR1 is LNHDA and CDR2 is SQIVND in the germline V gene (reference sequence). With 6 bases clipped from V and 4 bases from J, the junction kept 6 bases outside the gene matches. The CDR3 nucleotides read TGTGCCAGTAGGGGCGGGAGAAGGTACGAGCAGTACTTC. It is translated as CASRGGRRYEQYF.

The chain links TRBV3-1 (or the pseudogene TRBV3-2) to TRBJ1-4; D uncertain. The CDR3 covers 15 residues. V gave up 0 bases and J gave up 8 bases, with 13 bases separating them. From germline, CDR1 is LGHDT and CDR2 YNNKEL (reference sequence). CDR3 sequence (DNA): TGTGCCAGCAGCCAAGAGGGAGGGCCCGAAGAAAAACTGTTTTTT. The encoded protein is CASSQEGGPEEKLFF.

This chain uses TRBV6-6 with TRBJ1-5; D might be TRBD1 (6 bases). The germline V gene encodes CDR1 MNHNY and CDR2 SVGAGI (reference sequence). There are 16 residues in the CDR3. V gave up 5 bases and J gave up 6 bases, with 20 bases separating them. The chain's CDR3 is CASSAKDGGQGQPQHF. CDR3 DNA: TGTGCCAGCAGTGCCAAAGACGGGGGGCAAGGTCAGCCCCAGCATTTT.

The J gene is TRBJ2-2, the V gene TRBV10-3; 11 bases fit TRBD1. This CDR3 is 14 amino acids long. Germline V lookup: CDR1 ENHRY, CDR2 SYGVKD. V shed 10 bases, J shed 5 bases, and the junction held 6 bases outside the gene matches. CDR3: CASRTGGSTGELFF. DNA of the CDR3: TGTGCCAGCAGGACAGGGGGCTCTACCGGGGAGCTGTTTTTT.

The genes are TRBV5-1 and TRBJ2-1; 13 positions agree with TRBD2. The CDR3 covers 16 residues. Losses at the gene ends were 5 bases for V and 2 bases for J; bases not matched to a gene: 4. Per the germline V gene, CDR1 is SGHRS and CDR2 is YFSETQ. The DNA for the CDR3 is TGCGCCAGCAGTTCCGGGACTAGCGGGACCTACAATGAGCAGTTCTTC. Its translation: CASSSGTSGTYNEQFF.

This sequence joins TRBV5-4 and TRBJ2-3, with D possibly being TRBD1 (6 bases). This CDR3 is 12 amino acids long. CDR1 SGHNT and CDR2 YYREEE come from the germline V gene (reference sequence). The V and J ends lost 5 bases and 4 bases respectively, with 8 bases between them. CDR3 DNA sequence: TGTGCCAGCAGATCAGGGGCAGATACGCAGTATTTT. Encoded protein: CASRSGADTQYF.

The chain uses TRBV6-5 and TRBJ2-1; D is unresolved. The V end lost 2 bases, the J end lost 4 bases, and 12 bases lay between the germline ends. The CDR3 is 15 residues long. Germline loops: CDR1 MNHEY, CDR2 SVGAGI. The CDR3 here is CASSYTGGLYNEQFF. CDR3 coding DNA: TGTGCCAGCAGTTACACGGGTGGATTGTACAATGAGCAGTTCTTC.

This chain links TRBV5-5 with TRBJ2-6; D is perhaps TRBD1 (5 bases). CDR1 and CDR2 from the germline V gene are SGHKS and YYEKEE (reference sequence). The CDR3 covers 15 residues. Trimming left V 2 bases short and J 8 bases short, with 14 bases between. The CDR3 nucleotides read TGTGCCAGCAGCTTCCTCTCCGCGGACACCAACGTCCTGACTTTC. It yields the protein CASSFLSADTNVLTF.

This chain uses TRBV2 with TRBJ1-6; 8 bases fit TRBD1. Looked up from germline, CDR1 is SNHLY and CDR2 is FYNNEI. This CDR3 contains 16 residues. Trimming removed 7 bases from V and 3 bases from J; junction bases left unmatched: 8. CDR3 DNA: TGTGCCAGCACTAAGGACAGGGAAATCTATAATTCACCCCTCCACTTT. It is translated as CASTKDREIYNSPLHF.

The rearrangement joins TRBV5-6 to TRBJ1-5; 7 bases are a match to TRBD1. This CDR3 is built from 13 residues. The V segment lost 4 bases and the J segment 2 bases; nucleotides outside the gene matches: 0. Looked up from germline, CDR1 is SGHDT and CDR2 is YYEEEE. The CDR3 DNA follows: TGTGCCAGCAGCACAGGGGGCAATCAGCCCCAGCATTTT. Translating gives CASSTGGNQPQHF.